A selection of T cell receptor beta chains follows, all from one sample in a study of long-term antiretroviral therapy in people with HIV. The assay was immunoSEQ multiplex PCR, and TCRdb's table has in-frame clones only and misses some. The table has 25,000 to 35,000 clones, roughly 88% seen once. The sequenced sample was unsorted PBMCs, obtained 2.7 to 2.9 years after starting antiretroviral therapy. These receptors came from a man aged 25 to 40 with HIV. The CDR3 runs from the conserved cysteine through the conserved F or W. A D gene is named only where the DNA matches it firmly. The listing skips clone size in some rows; elsewhere it reads once, few, many or a size class.

size | D | J | V | CDR3 | DNA
NA | NA | TRBJ2-1 | TRBV10-2 | CASSLALNTYNEQFF | TGCGCCAGCAGTTTAGCGCTAAATACGTACAATGAGCAGTTCTTC
NA | NA | TRBJ2-7 | TRBV28 | CASSLAGLVRNEQYF | TGTGCCAGCAGTTTAGCGGGACTTGTTCGGAACGAGCAGTACTTC
NA | NA | TRBJ2-7 | TRBV10-3 | CAISGQGPTYEQYF | TGTGCCATCAGTGGCCAGGGGCCTACCTACGAGCAGTACTTC
NA | TRBD2 | TRBJ2-5 | TRBV5-4 | CASSLGPSGKSETQYF | TGTGCCAGCAGCTTGGGTCCTAGCGGGAAGTCGGAGACCCAGTACTTC
NA | NA | TRBJ2-7 | TRBV7-3 | CASIFYEQYF | TGTGCCAGCATATTCTACGAGCAGTACTTC
NA | NA | TRBJ2-1 | TRBV19 | CASSIAQVIHEQFF | TGTGCCAGTAGTATAGCACAGGTAATCCATGAGCAGTTCTTC
NA | NA | TRBJ1-1 | TRBV19 | CASSIDSLNTEAFF | TGTGCCAGTAGTATAGACAGCTTGAACACTGAAGCTTTCTTT
NA | NA | TRBJ2-3 | TRBV5-1 | CASSLGQHTDTQYF | TGCGCCAGCAGCTTGGGCCAACACACAGATACGCAGTATTTT
NA | TRBD2 | TRBJ2-2 | TRBV9 | CASSVVAGDTGELFF | TGTGCCAGCAGCGTAGTAGCGGGAGACACCGGGGAGCTGTTTTTT
NA | TRBD1 | TRBJ2-7 | TRBV9 | CASSVETGLFYEQYF | TGTGCCAGCAGCGTAGAGACAGGGCTATTCTACGAGCAGTACTTC
few | TRBD1 | TRBJ2-6 | TRBV2 | CASRVDRAYGANVLTF | TGTGCCAGCAGAGTGGACAGGGCATACGGGGCCAACGTCCTGACTTTC
few | NA | TRBJ2-7 | TRBV6-6 | CASLWDVGYEQYF | TGTGCCAGCCTTTGGGACGTAGGCTACGAGCAGTACTTC
NA | NA | TRBJ2-4 | TRBV7-2 | CASSARSTDTFTKNIQYF | TGTGCCAGCAGCGCGAGATCGACAGATACCTTTACCAAAAACATTCAGTACTTC
NA | NA | TRBJ2-5 | TRBV7-2 | CASSLVGQETQYF | TGTGCCAGCAGCTTAGTGGGGCAAGAGACCCAGTACTTC
NA | NA | TRBJ2-6 | TRBV5-4 | CASSLGGRSHSGANVLTF | TGTGCCAGCAGCTTGGGTGGCAGGAGCCACTCTGGGGCCAACGTCCTGACTTTC
few | NA | TRBJ1-3 | TRBV9 | CASSVSGNRAGNTIYF | TGTGCCAGCAGCGTATCCGGAAACAGGGCTGGAAACACCATATATTTT
NA | TRBD2 | TRBJ2-2 | TRBV9 | CASSSRSGSDGELFF | TGTGCCAGCAGCTCGAGGAGCGGGAGCGACGGGGAGCTGTTTTTT
few | NA | TRBJ2-6 | TRBV19 | CASSIDLGGGPGANVLTF | TGTGCCAGTAGTATAGATCTGGGGGGCGGTCCTGGGGCCAACGTCCTGACTTTC
NA | NA | TRBJ2-2 | TRBV7-3 | CASRLIGQPTGELFF | TGTGCCAGCAGGTTGATAGGACAGCCCACCGGGGAGCTGTTTTTT
NA | NA | TRBJ2-5 | TRBV7-3 | CASSQARQETQYF | TGTGCCAGCAGCCAGGCCCGCCAAGAGACCCAGTACTTC
NA | TRBD1 | TRBJ1-5 | TRBV29-1 | CSAGTGNSNQPQHF | TGCAGCGCCGGGACAGGGAATAGCAATCAGCCCCAGCATTTT
NA | NA | TRBJ2-3 | TRBV13 | CASSLRGDTQYF | TGTGCCAGCAGCTTAAGGGGAGATACGCAGTATTTT
NA | TRBD2 | TRBJ2-2 | TRBV7-2 | CASSRRLAGGPNTGELFF | TGTGCCAGCAGCCGACGACTAGCGGGAGGCCCAAACACCGGGGAGCTGTTTTTT
once | NA | TRBJ2-1 | TRBV7-7 | CASSLGLDSYNEQFF | TGTGCCAGCAGCTTAGGACTAGACTCCTACAATGAGCAGTTCTTC
NA | TRBD2 | TRBJ2-5 | TRBV30 | CAWRGLAGQETQYF | TGTGCCTGGAGGGGACTAGCGGGGCAAGAGACCCAGTACTTC
NA | NA | TRBJ2-1 | TRBV5-1 | CASSLEASSYNEQFF | TGCGCCAGCAGCTTGGAGGCTAGCTCCTACAATGAGCAGTTCTTC
NA | TRBD1 | TRBJ1-4 | TRBV7-9 | CASSLRGRGGQSEKLFF | TGTGCCAGCAGCTTGCGGGGGCGTGGGGGACAGAGTGAAAAACTGTTTTTT
NA | NA | TRBJ1-5 | TRBV2 | CASSEGGAGAYSNQPQHF | TGTGCCAGCAGTGAAGGGGGGGCAGGGGCTTATAGCAATCAGCCCCAGCATTTT
NA | NA | TRBJ1-1 | TRBV6-5 | CASSYNWQLNTEAFF | TGTGCCAGCAGTTATAACTGGCAGCTGAACACTGAAGCTTTCTTT
NA | TRBD2 | TRBJ2-3 | TRBV5-5 | CASSFGTNTDTQYF | TGTGCCAGCAGCTTTGGGACTAACACAGATACGCAGTATTTT
NA | TRBD1 | TRBJ2-1 | TRBV9 | CASSVTGGSSSYNEQFF | TGTGCCAGCAGCGTAACAGGGGGCTCGAGCTCCTACAATGAGCAGTTCTTC
NA | NA | TRBJ2-7 | TRBV4-3 | CASSQDLPLEQYF | TGCGCCAGCAGCCAAGATCTCCCTCTTGAGCAGTACTTC
few | NA | TRBJ2-7 | TRBV5-8 | CASSGKRDWGEQYF | TGTGCCAGCAGCGGGAAAAGGGATTGGGGCGAGCAGTACTTC
NA | NA | TRBJ2-7 | TRBV11-1 | CASSPRGREQYF | TGTGCCAGCAGCCCCAGGGGCCGCGAGCAGTACTTC
NA | NA | TRBJ1-2 | TRBV6-5 | CASSYSGMLGYGYTF | TGTGCCAGCAGTTATTCAGGAATGCTGGGGTATGGCTACACCTTC
medium-sized | NA | TRBJ1-1 | TRBV5-6 | CASSLLAGMNTEAFF | TGTGCCAGCAGCTTGTTGGCAGGAATGAACACTGAAGCTTTCTTT
NA | NA | TRBJ1-6 | TRBV2 | CASGWTESSYNSPLHF | TGTGCCAGCGGGTGGACGGAGAGCTCCTATAATTCACCCCTCCACTTT
NA | NA | TRBJ2-7 | TRBV7-8 | CASSGSASQYF | TGTGCCAGCAGCGGCAGCGCCTCGCAGTACTTC
NA | TRBD1 | TRBJ2-1 | TRBV7-2 | CASSFDRDEQFF | TGTGCCAGCAGCTTTGACAGGGATGAGCAGTTCTTC
once | TRBD1 | TRBJ1-2 | TRBV7-2 | CASSLAQGGDGYTF | TGTGCCAGCAGCTTAGCGCAGGGGGGAGATGGCTACACCTTC